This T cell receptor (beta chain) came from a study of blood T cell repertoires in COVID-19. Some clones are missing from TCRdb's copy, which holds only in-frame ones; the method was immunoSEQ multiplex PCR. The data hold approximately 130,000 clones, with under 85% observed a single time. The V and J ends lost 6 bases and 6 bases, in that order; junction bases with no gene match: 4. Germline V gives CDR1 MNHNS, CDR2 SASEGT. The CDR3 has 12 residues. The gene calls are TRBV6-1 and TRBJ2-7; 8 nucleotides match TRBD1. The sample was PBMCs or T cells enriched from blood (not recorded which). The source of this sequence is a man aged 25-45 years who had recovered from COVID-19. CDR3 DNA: TGTGCCAGCAGCATAGGACAGGGCGAGCAGTACTTC. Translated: CASSIGQGEQYF.